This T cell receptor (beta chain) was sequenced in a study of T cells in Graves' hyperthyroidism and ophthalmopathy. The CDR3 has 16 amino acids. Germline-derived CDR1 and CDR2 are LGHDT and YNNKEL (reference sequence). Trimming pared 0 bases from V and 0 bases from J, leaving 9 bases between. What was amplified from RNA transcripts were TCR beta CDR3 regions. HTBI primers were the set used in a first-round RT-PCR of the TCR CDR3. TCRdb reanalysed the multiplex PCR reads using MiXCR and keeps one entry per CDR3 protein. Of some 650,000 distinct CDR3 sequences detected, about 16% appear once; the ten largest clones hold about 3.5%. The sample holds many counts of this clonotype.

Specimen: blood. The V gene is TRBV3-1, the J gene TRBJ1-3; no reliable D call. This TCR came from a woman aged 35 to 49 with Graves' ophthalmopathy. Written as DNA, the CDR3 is TGTGCCAGCAGCCAAGATATGGGATCCTCTGGAAACACCATATATTTT. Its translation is CASSQDMGSSGNTIYF.